These 20 T cell receptor beta chains were sequenced from one sample in a study of cytomegalovirus exposure and HLA in healthy donors. The PCR used 60 Vbeta and 13 Jbeta primers. Generated by immunoSEQ multiplex PCR, the TCRdb table keeps only in-frame clones and is missing some. This table has around 200,000 clones, over 65% appearing once. Sequencing was done on a sample of PBMCs. The source is a woman aged 60-70 years in good health and CMV-seropositive.

This chain uses TRBV7-7 with TRBJ2-1, with TRBD2 as a possible D gene (5 bases). Germline CDR1 and CDR2: SSHAT and FNYEAQ (reference sequence). The CDR3 extends over 13 amino acids. Trimming took 4 bases from V and 11 from J, leaving 15 bases between them. The CDR3 here is CASSSGFSGKQFF. CDR3 bases: TGTGCCAGCAGCTCGGGATTTTCCGGAAAGCAGTTCTTC.

This clone was observed a handful of times. The chain links TRBV5-1 to TRBJ2-7, with 8 bases that match TRBD1. Per the germline V gene, CDR1 is SGHRS and CDR2 is YFSETQ. The CDR3 is 14 residues long. Trimming at V came to 4 bases and at J to 6 bases, leaving 9 bases not matched to a gene. This chain's CDR3 is CASSPATGVSEQYF. The CDR3 DNA follows: TGCGCCAGCAGCCCCGCGACAGGGGTTTCCGAGCAGTACTTC.

The gene calls are TRBV6-6 and TRBJ1-1, with TRBD1 identical over 7 bases. Germline CDR1 reads MNHNY; CDR2 reads SVGAGI (reference sequence). The CDR3 is 14 residues long. V lost 6 bases, J lost 1 base, and 5 bases stayed unmatched. The CDR3: CASSRQGQNTEAFF. The CDR3 DNA follows: TGTGCCAGCAGCCGACAGGGTCAGAACACTGAAGCTTTCTTT.

This sequence joins TRBV19 and TRBJ1-2, with D unresolved. Trimming cost V 0 bases and J 2 bases, with 7 bases left between them. Germline V gives CDR1 LNHDA, CDR2 SQIVND (reference sequence). The CDR3 contains 14 residues. The CDR3 sequence: CASSIDSRNYGYTF. The CDR3 nucleotides are TGTGCCAGTAGTATAGATAGCAGAAACTATGGCTACACCTTC.

This sequence joins TRBV6-5 and TRBJ1-3; 7 bases align to TRBD1. Germline CDR1 MNHEY, CDR2 SVGAGI. The CDR3 loop spans 15 amino acids. The V and J ends lost 6 bases and 0 bases, in that order; junction bases with no gene match: 5. Written as DNA, the CDR3 is TGTGCCAGCAGACACGACAGGGCCTCTGGAAACACCATATATTTT. The encoded protein is CASRHDRASGNTIYF.

V and J are TRBV6-5 and TRBJ1-5, with 7 positions matching TRBD1. The CDR3 sequence is 15 residues long. Per germline, CDR1 MNHEY and CDR2 SVGAGI. Trimming removed 6 bases from V and 1 base from J; junction bases left unmatched: 6. The CDR3 DNA reads TGTGCCAGCAGACTTCGACAGGGAAGCAATCAGCCCCAGCATTTT. Translation: CASRLRQGSNQPQHF.

This chain joins TRBV4-1 and TRBJ2-3; possibly TRBD1 for D (6 bases). The CDR3 runs to 17 residues. Deletions cut 0 bases from V and 6 bases from J, with 19 bases between. CDR1 and CDR2 from the germline V gene are MGHRA and YSYEKL. For the CDR3, the DNA is TGCGCCAGCAGCCAAGATTTGAGGGGGACAAACCGGGATACGCAGTATTTT. Protein sequence: CASSQDLRGTNRDTQYF.

The J gene is TRBJ2-1, the V gene TRBV2; D perhaps matches TRBD2 (6 bases). V gave up 11 bases and J gave up 4 bases, with 12 bases separating them. The V gene's germline CDR1 is SNHLY and CDR2 FYNNEI. The CDR3 contains 12 residues. The CDR3 sequence is CAAGPAYNEQFF. CDR3 in DNA: TGTGCCGCGGGACCTGCGTACAATGAGCAGTTCTTC.

V and J are TRBV7-7 and TRBJ2-3; 8 bases fit TRBD1. The germline CDR1 and CDR2 sequences are SSHAT and FNYEAQ (reference sequence). This CDR3 has 17 amino acids. Trimming at V came to 5 bases and at J to 1 base, leaving 11 bases not matched to a gene. CDR3 protein: CASSPTTPGQGTDTQYF. In DNA, the CDR3 is TGTGCCAGCAGCCCCACTACCCCGGGACAGGGCACAGATACGCAGTATTTT.

The rearrangement joins TRBV5-4 to TRBJ2-1; 12 positions match TRBD2. The length of the CDR3 is 16 residues. The trim removed 4 bases at V and 5 bases at J, leaving 7 bases unmatched. Per the germline V gene, CDR1 is SGHNT and CDR2 is YYREEE (reference sequence). CDR3 nucleotide sequence: TGTGCCAGCAGCATAAGGACTAGCGGGGCTCACAATGAGCAGTTCTTC. Protein: CASSIRTSGAHNEQFF.

DNA for the CDR3: TGTGCCAGCAGTGAGGTAGCGGAGGACAATGAGCAGTTCTTC. Its translation is CASSEVAEDNEQFF. V and J are TRBV6-1 and TRBJ2-1; a possible D gene is TRBD2 (6 bases). The CDR3 extends over 14 amino acids. V gave up 3 bases and J gave up 5 bases, with 11 bases separating them. Germline CDR1 reads MNHNS; CDR2 reads SASEGT.

The CDR3: CASSPRERTGSTEAFF. The CDR3 DNA is TGTGCCAGCTCACCACGTGAACGGACAGGGTCAACTGAAGCTTTCTTT. The chain links TRBV18 to TRBJ1-1; 8 bases fit TRBD1. Germline V gene sequence: CDR1 KGHSH, CDR2 LQKENI. The CDR3 is 16 amino acids. V trimming: 1 base; J trimming: 5 bases; junction bases outside the gene matches: 9.

The chain joins TRBV21-1 to TRBJ1-2; TRBD1 reflects the table's D call only, with no check against the DNA. TRBV21-1 is deemed a pseudogene. CDR3 length: 15 residues. CDR3 DNA: TGTGCCAGCAGCATTTGGGACATATCTAACTATGGCTACACCTTC. Residues: CASSIWDISNYGYTF.

The rearrangement uses TRBV6-5 and TRBJ2-5, with 7 nucleotides matching TRBD1. With 0 bases clipped from V and 5 bases from J, the junction kept 9 bases outside the gene matches. In germline, CDR1 is MNHEY, CDR2 SVGAGI. CDR3 length: 16 amino acids. CDR3 residues: CASSYSSRGLGETQYF. Written as DNA, the CDR3 is TGTGCCAGCAGTTACTCGAGTAGGGGGCTCGGGGAGACCCAGTACTTC.

The chain couples TRBV29-1 to TRBJ2-5, with D tentatively TRBD1 (5 bases). Per the germline V gene, CDR1 is SQVTM and CDR2 is ANQGSEA. This CDR3 region has 12 residues. The germline V and J ends were trimmed by 3 bases and 2 bases, with 7 bases remaining between them. CDR3 sequence: CSVDRQQETQYF. In nucleotides, the CDR3 is TGCAGCGTTGATAGACAGCAAGAGACCCAGTACTTC.

The chain has TRBV18 and TRBJ1-2; 10 bases match TRBD1. This CDR3 is built from 14 residues. The trim removed 5 bases at V and 2 bases at J, leaving 2 bases unmatched. CDR1 and CDR2 from the germline V gene are KGHSH and LQKENI. The CDR3 DNA follows: TGTGCCAGCTCAGAGACAGGGGGCAACTATGGCTACACCTTC. Translated: CASSETGGNYGYTF.

The rearrangement links TRBV29-1 to TRBJ1-2; D may be TRBD1 (5 bases). Germline loops: CDR1 SQVTM, CDR2 ANQGSEA. CDR3 size: 13 residues. The germline V and J ends were trimmed by 3 bases and 1 base, with 9 bases remaining between them. CDR3 coding DNA: TGCAGCGTTGACGACAGTTATAACTATGGCTACACCTTC. It specifies CSVDDSYNYGYTF.

This chain uses TRBV11-3 with TRBJ2-1; 7 positions agree with TRBD1. V gave up 3 bases and J gave up 8 bases; unmatched junction bases: 16. CDR1 is SGHNT and CDR2 is YENEEA in the germline V gene. This CDR3 comprises 17 residues. CDR3 in amino acids: CASSFRGDSLSRDEQFF. In DNA, the CDR3 is TGTGCCAGCAGCTTCAGAGGGGACAGCCTGAGTAGGGATGAGCAGTTCTTC.

The V call is TRBV7-9, the J call TRBJ2-7, with TRBD2 matching 11 bases. This CDR3 spans 16 amino acids. J gave up 0 bases and V 5 bases, and 6 bases lay outside the gene matches. Germline V CDR1 and CDR2: SEHNR, FQNEAQ (reference sequence). The CDR3 nucleotides are TGTGCCAGCAGCACCGCCGGGACTAGCGGCTCCTACGAGCAGTACTTC. Its protein is CASSTAGTSGSYEQYF.

The CDR3 sequence is CASSRGGTSGSGNEQFF. Here the CDR3 DNA reads TGCGCCAGCAGCCGGGGCGGGACTAGCGGGAGTGGGAATGAGCAGTTCTTC. V usage is TRBV5-1 and J usage is TRBJ2-1, with 14 bases fitting TRBD2. Germline assignment: CDR1 SGHRS and CDR2 YFSETQ. This CDR3 region has 17 residues. V shed 4 bases and J 7 bases; nucleotides not matched to a gene: 10.